The 25 T cell receptor beta chains given below trace back to one sample, sequenced in a study of patients and donors after allogeneic stem cell transplantation. TCRdb re-called the RT-PCR reads with MiXCR, one entry per CDR3 protein. Among 200,000 to 250,000 distinct CDR3 sequences listed, 13% to 15% were seen once. Sequences were obtained from blood, either unsorted or a sorted T cell fraction (not recorded which). The receptors derive from a human donor who was either an allogeneic HSCT recipient or a stem cell or donor lymphocyte infusion donor (not recorded which). It is not recorded whose cells these are; they may come from a transplant donor.

This clonotype has just a few counts. Sequence at one end of the junction differs from germline and may be a read error. The chain has TRBV5-8 and TRBJ1-6, with D uncertain. Germline CDR1 and CDR2: SGHTS and YDEGEE. CDR3 length: 16 amino acids. CDR3 residues: CASRLVTQSRNSPLHF. In nucleotides, the CDR3 is TGTGCCAGCAGATTGGTGACTCAATCGCGAAATTCACCCCTCCACTTT.

This clonotype was seen repeatedly, ten times or more. This chain links TRBV5-1 with TRBJ2-3; tentatively, D is TRBD2 (6 bases). Germline values: CDR1 SGHRS, CDR2 YFSETQ. V was pared by 1 base and J by 1 base, with 13 bases between. There are 16 residues in the CDR3. CDR3 coding DNA: TGCGCCAGCAGCTTGAGAAGCGGGCCAGGCACAGATACGCAGTATTTT. Protein: CASSLRSGPGTDTQYF.

This clonotype was detected a few times. The V and J genes are TRBV4-1 and TRBJ2-7; the D gene is possibly TRBD2 (5 bases). V was shortened by 1 base and J by 3 bases, with 10 bases between the two germline ends. The CDR3 spans 14 residues. Germline assignment: CDR1 MGHRA and CDR2 YSYEKL. Here the CDR3 DNA reads TGCGCCAGCAGCCAAGGCCAGCGGAACTACGAGCAGTACTTC. Its protein product is CASSQGQRNYEQYF.

The chain links TRBV7-3 to TRBJ2-5; possible D gene TRBD2, 7 bases. CDR1 and CDR2 from the germline V gene are SGHTA and FQGTGA. Trimming removed 8 bases from V and 5 bases from J, with 15 bases in between. The CDR3 runs to 13 residues. In nucleotides, the CDR3 is TGTGCCAGCGGCAAGGGAGGGGGGGAGACCCAGTACTTC. Amino acids: CASGKGGGETQYF.

This clonotype was observed a few times. The V and J genes are TRBV5-4 and TRBJ2-5; 8 positions match TRBD1. The CDR3 is 15 residues long. The V segment lost 5 bases and the J segment 2 bases; nucleotides outside the gene matches: 8. In germline, CDR1 is SGHNT, CDR2 YYREEE (reference sequence). In nucleotides, the CDR3 is TGTGCCAGCAGGAAACCCGGGACAGGACAAGAGACCCAGTACTTC. It yields the protein CASRKPGTGQETQYF.

The chain joins TRBV20-1 to TRBJ2-7, with TRBD2 identical over 7 bases. Trimming cost V 0 bases and J 4 bases; bases outside gene matches: 9. CDR1 and CDR2 from the germline V gene are DFQATT and SNEGSKA (reference sequence). The CDR3 sequence is 15 residues long. In DNA form, the CDR3 reads TGCAGTGCTAGAGATCCAGCGGGACCTCAATACGAGCAGTACTTC. Amino acid sequence: CSARDPAGPQYEQYF.

This clonotype occurred a few times. The V gene is TRBV5-1, the J gene TRBJ1-6; possible D gene TRBD1, 5 bases. The germline V gene encodes CDR1 SGHRS and CDR2 YFSETQ. The CDR3 spans 14 residues. Deletions cut 5 bases from V and 7 bases from J, with 13 bases between. The CDR3 sequence: CASRGGSSNSPLHF. CDR3 DNA: TGCGCCAGCAGGGGGGGGTCGTCCAATTCACCCCTCCACTTT. Looking up the rest from reference TRBV5-1 and TRBJ1-6 gives the full variable domain: KAGVTQTPRYLIKTRGQQVTLSCSPISGHRSVSWYQQTPGQGLQFLFEYFSETQRNKGNFPGRFSGRQFSNSRSEMNVSTLELGDSALYLCASRGGSSNSPLHFGNGTRLTVT.

The chain joins TRBV20-1 to TRBJ1-5; D is uncertain. The CDR3 contains 12 residues. Germline values: CDR1 DFQATT, CDR2 SNEGSKA (reference sequence). V lost 6 bases and J lost 4, with 10 bases in between. CDR3 loop: CSALSGNQPQHF. The CDR3, as DNA: TGCAGTGCATTGAGTGGGAATCAGCCCCAGCATTTT.

This clonotype was seen only a few times. The chain links TRBV20-1 to TRBJ2-5; 13 bases are shared with TRBD2. Germline V gene data show CDR1 as DFQATT and CDR2 as SNEGSKA (reference sequence). This CDR3 region has 16 residues. V shed 0 bases and J 5 bases; nucleotides not matched to a gene: 6. DNA for the CDR3: TGCAGTGCTAGAGATAGAGGACTAGCGGGAGTGGAGACCCAGTACTTC. This codes for CSARDRGLAGVETQYF.

This clonotype occurred a few times. The chain links TRBV30 to TRBJ2-3; possibly TRBD2 for D (6 bases). The CDR3 is made up of 14 amino acids. Trimming took 5 bases from V and 4 from J, leaving 16 bases between them. Germline V lookup: CDR1 GTSNPN, CDR2 SVGIG (reference sequence). CDR3 sequence (DNA): TGTGCCTGGGCGGTGCTAGCGTTGGCAGATACGCAGTATTTT. Translating it yields CAWAVLALADTQYF.

This sequence joins TRBV19 and TRBJ1-2; 9 bases agree with TRBD1. After removal of 7 bases from V and 6 bases from J, the junction contained 18 bases not matched to a gene. Germline V CDR1 and CDR2: LNHDA, SQIVND (reference sequence). This CDR3 is built from 17 residues. CDR3 loop: CASTTPGDRVRKNGYTF. The DNA of the CDR3 is TGTGCCAGTACTACCCCTGGGGACAGGGTTCGCAAGAATGGCTACACCTTC.

This clonotype was recorded a few times. CDR3 residues: CASSLELSGETQYF. The CDR3, as DNA: TGTGCCAGCAGCTTAGAACTAAGTGGAGAGACCCAGTACTTC. The rearrangement links TRBV11-2 to TRBJ2-5; no reliable D call. V was cut by 0 bases and J by 4 bases, with 9 bases left in between. This CDR3 comprises 14 residues. Germline V gene lookup returns CDR1 SGHAT and CDR2 FQNNGV.

This clonotype turned up a few times. The chain carries TRBV20-1 and TRBJ1-5; TRBD1 might be the D (6 bases). The germline V and J ends were trimmed by 2 bases and 7 bases, with 18 bases remaining between them. Germline lookup yields CDR1 DFQATT and CDR2 SNEGSKA (reference sequence). CDR3 size: 15 residues. CDR3 coding DNA: TGCAGTGCTAGACTGGCCGGGGGCCCGGGGCAGCCCCAGCATTTT. Its translation is CSARLAGGPGQPQHF.

The rearrangement joins TRBV6-1 to TRBJ2-1, with D tentatively TRBD2 (6 bases). The V end was cut by 6 bases, the J end by 0 bases, with 9 bases between. CDR1 is MNHNS, CDR2 SASEGT, per germline. The CDR3 length is 14 residues. DNA of the CDR3: TGTGCCAGCAGCCCGGAGGGCTCCTACAATGAGCAGTTCTTC. Residues: CASSPEGSYNEQFF.

This clonotype has a handful of counts. The chain carries TRBV5-6 and TRBJ2-1, with D hard to call. Trimming took off 2 bases at V and 7 bases at J, with 22 bases between the two ends. The CDR3 has 17 residues. The germline V gene encodes CDR1 SGHDT and CDR2 YYEEEE. The CDR3, as DNA: TGTGCCAGCAGCTTACGACGCGATTCGACATTAGGGAATGAGCAGTTCTTC. Residues: CASSLRRDSTLGNEQFF.

This clonotype was recorded at least ten times. The gene calls are TRBV20-1 and TRBJ1-1; TRBD1 matches at 7 bases. Germline trimming cut 6 bases from V and 3 bases from J; bases unmatched to any gene: 7. The CDR3 sequence is 13 residues long. The V gene's germline CDR1 is DFQATT and CDR2 SNEGSKA (reference sequence). DNA of the CDR3: TGCAGTGCCCCCCCAACAGGGGACACTGAAGCTTTCTTT. Its translation: CSAPPTGDTEAFF.

The sample holds a few counts of this clonotype. J is TRBJ1-1 and V is TRBV12-3 or TRBV12-4; no firm D call. V was trimmed by 8 bases and J by 4 bases, leaving 17 bases between them. This CDR3 has 14 residues. CDR3 loop: CASSDDPLGTEAFF. The DNA of the CDR3 is TGTGCCAGCTCAGACGATCCCCTGGGCACTGAAGCTTTCTTT.

By proportion, this clonotype is medium-sized. V is TRBV12-3 or TRBV12-4 and J is TRBJ2-2; D gene unclear. The CDR3 runs 14 residues. Trimming removed 3 bases from V and 1 base from J, with 6 bases in between. The CDR3 protein is CASSFRRNTGELFF. In DNA form, the CDR3 reads TGTGCCAGCAGTTTTCGGCGGAACACCGGGGAGCTGTTTTTT.

For the CDR3, the DNA is TGTGCCAGCAGTTCACTAGGGGTTGAGCAGTTCTTC. Its translation is CASSSLGVEQFF. The rearrangement links TRBV12-3 or TRBV12-4 to TRBJ2-1; possibly TRBD1 or TRBD2 for D (5 bases each). V was cut by 4 bases and J by 9 bases, with 10 bases left in between. There are 12 residues in the CDR3.

This clonotype came up many times. This chain links TRBV11-3 with TRBJ2-3, with D tentatively TRBD1 or TRBD2 (6 bases each). The V gene lost 5 bases and the J gene lost 7 bases, with 19 bases spanning the gap. The germline CDR1 and CDR2 sequences are SGHNT and YENEEA. This CDR3 is built from 15 residues. CDR3 region: CASSLGGVSANTQYF. The CDR3 nucleotides are TGTGCCAGCAGCCTGGGGGGCGTTTCAGCAAATACGCAGTATTTT.

There are a few counts of this clonotype. V gene TRBV6-1 combines with J gene TRBJ1-1, with 8 bases that match TRBD1. V dropped 3 bases and J dropped 7; count of bases not matched to a gene: 13. Germline loops: CDR1 MNHNS, CDR2 SASEGT. This CDR3 is 16 amino acids long. The CDR3 reads CASSEGMLQGVLEAFF. In DNA form, the CDR3 reads TGTGCCAGCAGTGAGGGGATGCTACAGGGGGTTCTTGAAGCTTTCTTT.

The gene calls are TRBV4-3 and TRBJ2-2, with 7 nucleotides matching TRBD1. CDR1 LGHNA and CDR2 YSLEER come from the germline V gene. The CDR3 consists of 15 residues. V dropped 3 bases and J dropped 6; count of bases not matched to a gene: 7. CDR3 DNA sequence: TGCGCCAGCAGCCAGAGACAGGGTGGAGCCGGGGAGCTGTTTTTT. This translates into CASSQRQGGAGELFF.

This chain joins TRBV5-6 and TRBJ2-1; D gene uncertain. The germline V gene has CDR1 SGHDT and CDR2 YYEEEE. The CDR3 spans 13 residues. V lost 4 bases, J lost 6 bases, and 11 bases lay in between. CDR3 residues: CASSPDWSNEQFF. For the CDR3, the DNA is TGTGCCAGCAGCCCCGACTGGTCCAATGAGCAGTTCTTC.

This clonotype appeared many times. The chain has TRBV3-1 and TRBJ2-7; TRBD2 matches 8 bases. The trim removed 1 base at V and 6 bases at J, leaving 8 bases unmatched. Germline assignment: CDR1 LGHDT and CDR2 YNNKEL (reference sequence). The CDR3 has 15 residues. CDR3 bases: TGTGCCAGCAGCCAAGGGACTTCCCGGGGGGGCGAGCAGTACTTC. It specifies CASSQGTSRGGEQYF.

There are many counts of this clonotype. The chain employs TRBV12-3 or TRBV12-4 and TRBJ2-2; no reliable D call. The V and J ends lost 3 bases and 3 bases respectively, with 8 bases between them. CDR3 length: 14 residues. The CDR3 nucleotides are TGTGCCAGCAGTTTGGTAGGACACACCGGGGAGCTGTTTTTT. This gives the protein CASSLVGHTGELFF.